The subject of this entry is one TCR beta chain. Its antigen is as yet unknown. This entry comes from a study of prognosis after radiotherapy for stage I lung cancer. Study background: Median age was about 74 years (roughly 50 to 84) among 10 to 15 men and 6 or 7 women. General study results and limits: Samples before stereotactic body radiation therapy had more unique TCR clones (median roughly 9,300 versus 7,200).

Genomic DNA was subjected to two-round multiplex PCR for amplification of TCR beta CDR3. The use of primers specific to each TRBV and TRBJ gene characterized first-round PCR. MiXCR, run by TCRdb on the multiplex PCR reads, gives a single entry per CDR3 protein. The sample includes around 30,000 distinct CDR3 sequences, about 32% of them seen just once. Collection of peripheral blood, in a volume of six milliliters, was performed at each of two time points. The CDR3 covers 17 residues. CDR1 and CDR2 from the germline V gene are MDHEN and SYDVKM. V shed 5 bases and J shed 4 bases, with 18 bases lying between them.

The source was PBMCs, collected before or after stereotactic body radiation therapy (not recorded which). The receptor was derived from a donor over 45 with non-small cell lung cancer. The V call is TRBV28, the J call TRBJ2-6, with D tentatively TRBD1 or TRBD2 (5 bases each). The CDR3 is CASSTLPGASGANVLTF. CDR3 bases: TGTGCCAGCAGTACCCTCCCCGGGGCATCCGGGGCCAACGTCCTGACTTTC.